This T cell receptor beta chain emerged from a study of T cells in Graves' hyperthyroidism and ophthalmopathy. As to this clonotype: The antigen is not known.

Study conclusions and caveats: Stable hyperthyroidism was separated from ophthalmopathy by a model based on 13 V-J features. Most expanded thyroid clonotypes above 0.001 also appeared in blood.

The study included ophthalmopathy patients with Clinical Activity Score at least 3, NOSPECS grade at least 4 and duration under 3 months. Clinical symptoms, serum thyroxine, TRAb, thyroid ultrasound and orbital computed tomography informed diagnoses. Germline-derived CDR1 and CDR2 are SGHTA and FQGNSA. CDR3 length: 15 residues. Trimming shortened V by 1 base and J by 2 bases, and 10 bases separated the two germline ends. Template material for amplifying TCR beta CDR3 regions consisted of RNA transcripts. HTBI primers were used for first-round RT-PCR of the TCR CDR3. TCRdb fed the multiplex PCR reads into MiXCR, producing one record per CDR3 protein. The data show a few hundred thousand distinct CDR3 sequences, 22% seen once.

The sequencing input was blood. This clonotype originated in a woman in her 70s with Graves' ophthalmopathy. The rearrangement links TRBV7-2 to TRBJ2-3; D is unresolved. Here the CDR3 reads CASSLGRRNTDTQYF. CDR3 nucleotides: TGTGCCAGCAGCTTAGGACGGCGAAACACAGATACGCAGTATTTT.